This entry describes one T cell receptor beta chain. Its specificity is not known. Trimming took off 0 bases at V and 12 bases at J, with 8 bases between the two ends. The CDR3 is 12 amino acids. CDR1 is MGHRA, CDR2 YSYEKL, per germline. The source of the sample is a study of immune evolution from preneoplasia to lung adenocarcinoma. Produced via immunoSEQ multiplex PCR; TCRdb's table is partial and in-frame only. The table shows about 7,900 clones, with approximately 78% occurring only once. H&E slides confirmed each diagnosis, reviewed by two pathologists independently. Whole-study findings and limits: From normal lung to invasive adenocarcinoma, top clone frequencies appeared to decrease.

This chain connects TRBV4-1 to TRBJ1-4; D uncertain. The TCR originated in a person in their 70s with lung adenocarcinoma. Sequencing was performed on FFPE adjacent normal lung tissue. CDR3: CASSQDSRELFF. The CDR3 DNA reads TGCGCCAGCAGCCAAGATAGTAGGGAACTGTTTTTT.